These 5 T cell receptor beta chains share one sample of origin, sequenced in a study of blood T cell repertoires in COVID-19 (dated by TCRdb to 2020 to 2021). Receptors were amplified or captured by the immunoSEQ multiplex PCR assay. The table comes from immuneACCESS by way of TCRdb, which keeps in-frame sequences with V and J called. Part of the clones is missing from these tables; in studies checked, under half for an unresolved V gene and the rest for unknown reasons. The sample yields 170,000 or so clones; roughly 80% were counted once. Roughly 14% of the sample is held by the ten biggest clonotypes. The sample was peripheral blood. These TCRs come from a man between 18 and 35 years old with active or convalescent COVID-19.

This chain connects TRBV5-5 to TRBJ1-2; TRBD1 might be the D (6 bases). Trimming removed 2 bases at V and 4 bases at J, with 12 bases between. Germline-derived CDR1 and CDR2 are SGHKS and YYEKEE (reference sequence). There are 14 residues in the CDR3. The chain's CDR3 is CASSFGQISYGYTF. CDR3 DNA sequence: TGTGCCAGCAGCTTTGGACAGATTTCCTATGGCTACACCTTC.

This clone was seen a handful of times. The CDR3 protein is CASSELGSMNTEAFF. The CDR3 coding sequence is TGTGCCAGCAGTGAATTGGGCAGCATGAACACTGAAGCTTTCTTT. The chain recombines TRBV25-1 with TRBJ1-1; D is ambiguous. Germline loops: CDR1 MGHDK, CDR2 SYGVNS. Trimming shortened V by 1 base and J by 0 bases, and 9 bases separated the two germline ends. CDR3 length: 15 residues.

The table lists this clone with a count of one. The chain joins TRBV5-4 to TRBJ2-2, with TRBD1 as a possible D gene (6 bases). V was cut by 3 bases and J by 7 bases, with 13 bases left in between. CDR3 length equals 14 residues. Germline V gives CDR1 SGHNT, CDR2 YYREEE (reference sequence). CDR3 in amino acids: CASSYRVYSGELFF. CDR3 DNA: TGTGCCAGCAGCTACAGGGTCTATAGCGGGGAGCTGTTTTTT.

Only one count was recorded for this clone. The rearrangement uses TRBV5-1 and TRBJ1-1; 7 bases are shared with TRBD1. The V gene end was trimmed by 5 bases and the J gene end by 0 bases; junction bases not matched to a gene: 7. Germline V gene data show CDR1 as SGHRS and CDR2 as YFSETQ. The CDR3 covers 15 residues. The CDR3: CASRETTGLNTEAFF. CDR3 DNA sequence: TGCGCCAGCAGAGAAACGACAGGGTTGAACACTGAAGCTTTCTTT.

The genes are TRBV4-1 and TRBJ1-2; TRBD1 is a possible D gene (5 bases). The CDR3 extends over 15 amino acids. Looked up from germline, CDR1 is MGHRA and CDR2 is YSYEKL. Trimming took 1 base from V and 7 from J, leaving 16 bases between them. CDR3 coding DNA: TGCGCCAGCAGCCAAGCATGGGGCGGCGGGGCTGGCTACACCTTC. Protein sequence: CASSQAWGGGAGYTF.